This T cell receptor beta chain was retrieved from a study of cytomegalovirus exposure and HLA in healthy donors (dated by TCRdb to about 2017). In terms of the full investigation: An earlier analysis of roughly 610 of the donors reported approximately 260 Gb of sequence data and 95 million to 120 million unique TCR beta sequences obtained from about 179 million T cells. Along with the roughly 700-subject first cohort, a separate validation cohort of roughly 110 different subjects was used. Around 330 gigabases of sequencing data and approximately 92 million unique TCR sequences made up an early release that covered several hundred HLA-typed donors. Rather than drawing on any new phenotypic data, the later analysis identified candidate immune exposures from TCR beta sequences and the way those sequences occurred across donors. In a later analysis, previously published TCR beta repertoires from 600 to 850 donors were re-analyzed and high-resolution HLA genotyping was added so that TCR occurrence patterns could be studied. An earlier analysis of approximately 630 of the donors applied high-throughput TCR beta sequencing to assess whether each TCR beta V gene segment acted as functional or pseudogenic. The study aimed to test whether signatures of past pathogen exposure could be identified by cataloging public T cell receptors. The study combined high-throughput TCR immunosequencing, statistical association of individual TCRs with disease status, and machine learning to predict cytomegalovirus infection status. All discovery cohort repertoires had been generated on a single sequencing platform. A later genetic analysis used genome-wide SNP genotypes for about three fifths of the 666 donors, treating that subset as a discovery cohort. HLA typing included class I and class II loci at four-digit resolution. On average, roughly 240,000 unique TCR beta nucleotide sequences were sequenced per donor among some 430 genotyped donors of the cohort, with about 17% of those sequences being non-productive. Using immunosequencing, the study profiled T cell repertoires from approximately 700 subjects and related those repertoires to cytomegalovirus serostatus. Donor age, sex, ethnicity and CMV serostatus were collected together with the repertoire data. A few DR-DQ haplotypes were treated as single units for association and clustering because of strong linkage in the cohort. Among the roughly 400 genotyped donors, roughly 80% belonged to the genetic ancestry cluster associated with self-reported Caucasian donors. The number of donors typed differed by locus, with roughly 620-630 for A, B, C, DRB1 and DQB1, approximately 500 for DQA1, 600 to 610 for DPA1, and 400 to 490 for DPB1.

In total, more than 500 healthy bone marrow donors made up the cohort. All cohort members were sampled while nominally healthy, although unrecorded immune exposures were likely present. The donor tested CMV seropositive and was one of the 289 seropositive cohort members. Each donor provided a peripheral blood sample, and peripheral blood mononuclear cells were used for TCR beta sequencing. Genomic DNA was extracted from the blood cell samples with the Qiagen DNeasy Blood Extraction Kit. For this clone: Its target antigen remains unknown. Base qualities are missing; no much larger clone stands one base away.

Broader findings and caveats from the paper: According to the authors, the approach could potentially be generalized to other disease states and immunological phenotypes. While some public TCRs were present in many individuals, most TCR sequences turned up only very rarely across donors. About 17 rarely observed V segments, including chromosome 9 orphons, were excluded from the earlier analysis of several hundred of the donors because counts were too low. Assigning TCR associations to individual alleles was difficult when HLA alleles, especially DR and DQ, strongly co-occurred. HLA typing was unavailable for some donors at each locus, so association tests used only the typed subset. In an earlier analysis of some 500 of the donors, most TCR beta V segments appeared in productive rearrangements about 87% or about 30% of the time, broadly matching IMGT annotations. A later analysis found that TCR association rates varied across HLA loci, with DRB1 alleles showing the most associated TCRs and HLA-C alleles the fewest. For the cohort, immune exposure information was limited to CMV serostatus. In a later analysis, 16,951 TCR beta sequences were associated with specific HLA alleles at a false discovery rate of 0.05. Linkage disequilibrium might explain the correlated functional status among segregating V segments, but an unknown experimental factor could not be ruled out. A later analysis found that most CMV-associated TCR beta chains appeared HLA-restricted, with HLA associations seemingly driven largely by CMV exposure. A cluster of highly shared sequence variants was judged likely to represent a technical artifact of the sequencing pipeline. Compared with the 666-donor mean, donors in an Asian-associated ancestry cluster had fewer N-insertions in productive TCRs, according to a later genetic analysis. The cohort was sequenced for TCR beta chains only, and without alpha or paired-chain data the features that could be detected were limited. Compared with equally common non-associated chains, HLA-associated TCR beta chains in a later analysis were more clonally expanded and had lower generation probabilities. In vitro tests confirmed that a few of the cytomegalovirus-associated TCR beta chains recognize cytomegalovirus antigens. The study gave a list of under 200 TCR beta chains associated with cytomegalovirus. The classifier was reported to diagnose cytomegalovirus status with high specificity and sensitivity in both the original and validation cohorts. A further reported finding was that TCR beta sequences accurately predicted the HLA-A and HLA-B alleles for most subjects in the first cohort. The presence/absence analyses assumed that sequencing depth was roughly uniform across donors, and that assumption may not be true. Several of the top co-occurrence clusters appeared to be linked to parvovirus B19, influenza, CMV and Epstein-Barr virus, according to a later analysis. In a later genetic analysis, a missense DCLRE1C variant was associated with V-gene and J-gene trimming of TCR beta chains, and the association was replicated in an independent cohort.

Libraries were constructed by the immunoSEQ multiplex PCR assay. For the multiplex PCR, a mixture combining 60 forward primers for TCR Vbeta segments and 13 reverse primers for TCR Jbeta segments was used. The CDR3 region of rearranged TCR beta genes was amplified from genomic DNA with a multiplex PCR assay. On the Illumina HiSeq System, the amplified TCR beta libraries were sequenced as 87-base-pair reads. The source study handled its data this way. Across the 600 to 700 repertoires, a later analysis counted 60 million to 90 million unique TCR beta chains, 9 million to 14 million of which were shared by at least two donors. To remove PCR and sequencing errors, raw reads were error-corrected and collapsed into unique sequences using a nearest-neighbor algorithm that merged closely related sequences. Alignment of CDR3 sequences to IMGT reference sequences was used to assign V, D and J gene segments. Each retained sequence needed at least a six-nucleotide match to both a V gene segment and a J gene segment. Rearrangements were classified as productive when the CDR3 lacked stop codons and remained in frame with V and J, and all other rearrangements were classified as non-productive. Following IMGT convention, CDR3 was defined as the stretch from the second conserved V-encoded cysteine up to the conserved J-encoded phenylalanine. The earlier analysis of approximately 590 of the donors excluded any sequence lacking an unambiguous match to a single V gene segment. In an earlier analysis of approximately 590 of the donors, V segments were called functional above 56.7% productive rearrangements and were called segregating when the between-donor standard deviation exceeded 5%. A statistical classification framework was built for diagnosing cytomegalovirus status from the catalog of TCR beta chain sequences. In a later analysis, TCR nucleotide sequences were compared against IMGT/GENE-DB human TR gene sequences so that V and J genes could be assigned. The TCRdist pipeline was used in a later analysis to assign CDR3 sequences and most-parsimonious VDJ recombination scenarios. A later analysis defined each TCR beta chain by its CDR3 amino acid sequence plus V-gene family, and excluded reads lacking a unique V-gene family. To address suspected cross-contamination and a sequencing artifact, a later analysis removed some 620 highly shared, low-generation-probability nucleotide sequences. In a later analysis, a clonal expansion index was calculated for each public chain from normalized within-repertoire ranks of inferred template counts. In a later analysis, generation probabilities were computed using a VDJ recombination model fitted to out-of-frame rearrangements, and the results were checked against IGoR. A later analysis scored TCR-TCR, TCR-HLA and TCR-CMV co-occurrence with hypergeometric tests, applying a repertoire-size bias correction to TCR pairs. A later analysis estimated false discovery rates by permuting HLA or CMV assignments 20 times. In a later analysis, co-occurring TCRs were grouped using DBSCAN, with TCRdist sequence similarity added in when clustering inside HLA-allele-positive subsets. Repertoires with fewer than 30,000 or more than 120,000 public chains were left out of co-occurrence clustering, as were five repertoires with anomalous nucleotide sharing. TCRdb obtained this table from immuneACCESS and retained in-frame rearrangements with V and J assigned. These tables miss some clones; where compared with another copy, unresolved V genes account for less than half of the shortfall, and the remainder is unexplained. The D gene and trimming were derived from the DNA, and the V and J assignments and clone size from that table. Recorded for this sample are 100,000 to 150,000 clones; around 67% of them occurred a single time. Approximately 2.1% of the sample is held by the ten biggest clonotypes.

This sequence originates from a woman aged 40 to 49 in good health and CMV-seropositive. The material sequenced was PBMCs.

The CDR3 in this case is CASTPGRGRDTQYF. In nucleotides, the sequence is TGTGCCAGTACCCCGGGGAGGGGCAGAGATACGCAGTATTTT. This receptor chain uses TRBV19 and TRBJ2-3; the junction holds 7 bases that match TRBD2. Sequences LNHDA (CDR1) and SQIVND (CDR2) are obtained from the germline V gene (reference sequence). After removal of 7 bases from V and 5 bases from J, the junction retains 9 bases not matched to a gene. The CDR3 starts with the cysteine, ends with the phenylalanine, and has 14 residues. The retained sequence is limited to the CDR3, 42 bases, with the frame set at the first base. Outside the CDR3, residues come from the reference TRBV19 and TRBJ2-3 proteins, so the full variable domain is: DGGITQSPKYLFRKEGQNVTLSCEQNLNHDAMYWYRQDPGQGLRLIYYSQIVNDFQKGDIAEGYSVSREKKESFPLTVTSAQKNPTAFYLCASTPGRGRDTQYFGPGTRLTVL.